This T cell receptor (beta chain) was observed in a study of immune heterogeneity within non-small cell lung tumors. This clonotype was observed a few times. Germline V gives CDR1 KGHSH, CDR2 LQKENI. J gave up 7 bases and V 5 bases, and 4 bases lay outside the gene matches. The CDR3 length is 13 residues. Template was bulk tumor genomic DNA, approximately 600 ng per sample. Spaced far apart, several biopsies were taken from each primary tumor during surgery. Patients had untreated, newly diagnosed non-small cell lung cancer and underwent curative surgery. Multiplex PCR (32 V and 13 J primers) was used to amplify the TCR beta CDR3. TCRdb analysed the multiplex PCR reads with MiXCR anew, one entry per CDR3 protein. The table shows approximately 19,000 distinct CDR3 sequences, with roughly 29% occurring only once.

The source of this sequence is a man between 40 and 49 years old with non-small cell lung cancer. V gene TRBV18 combines with J gene TRBJ1-5, with 8 bases that match TRBD1. Source material: lung tumor tissue. The CDR3: CASSGQGGQPQHF. In DNA form, the CDR3 reads TGTGCCAGCTCAGGACAGGGAGGCCAGCCCCAGCATTTT. The full variable domain, completed using reference TRBV18 and TRBJ1-5, is NAGVMQNPRHLVRRRGQEARLRCSPMKGHSHVYWYRQLPEEGLKFMVYLQKENIIDESGMPKERFSAEFPKEGPSILRIQQVVRGDSAAYFCASSGQGGQPQHFGDGTRLSIL.